These 23 T cell receptor beta chains were all obtained from the same sample, sequenced in a study of cytomegalovirus exposure and HLA in healthy donors. PCR was performed using 60 Vbeta and 13 Jbeta primers. The table came from immunoSEQ multiplex PCR; TCRdb's copy has only in-frame clones and leaves some out. The sample lists 140,000 or so clones, roughly 79% occurring once. The sequenced material came from PBMCs. These receptors all come from a woman aged 30 to 39 in good health and CMV-seronegative.

This chain uses TRBV29-1 with TRBJ2-5; perhaps TRBD1 as D (6 bases). Trimming shortened V by 4 bases and J by 2 bases, and 11 bases separated the two germline ends. The length of the CDR3 is 13 residues. Germline V gene data show CDR1 as SQVTM and CDR2 as ANQGSEA. CDR3 coding DNA: TGCAGCGTTGTCAGGACAGCGCAAGAGACCCAGTACTTC. It specifies CSVVRTAQETQYF.

V gene TRBV6-5 combines with J gene TRBJ1-1; D not certain. V was cut by 0 bases and J by 0 bases, with 11 bases left in between. The CDR3 contains 16 residues. In germline, CDR1 is MNHEY, CDR2 SVGAGI. The CDR3: CASSYSNSYMNTEAFF. The CDR3 coding sequence is TGTGCCAGCAGTTACTCGAATTCATACATGAACACTGAAGCTTTCTTT.

This clone has only a few counts. This sequence joins TRBV4-2 and TRBJ2-5, with 11 bases that match TRBD2. V was clipped by 0 bases and J by 4 bases; unmatched bases: 1. Germline V gene data show CDR1 as LGHNA and CDR2 as YNFKEQ. The CDR3 is 15 amino acids. This CDR3 reads CASSQELAGGETQYF. DNA for the CDR3: TGTGCCAGCAGCCAAGAGCTAGCGGGGGGAGAGACCCAGTACTTC.

The V call is TRBV18, the J call TRBJ2-7; tentative D call: TRBD1 (6 bases). The V gene's germline CDR1 is KGHSH and CDR2 LQKENI. The CDR3 spans 12 residues. Trimming cost V 5 bases and J 2 bases, with 7 bases left between them. DNA of the CDR3: TGTGCCAGCTCAGGGGGCGCCTACGAGCAGTACTTC. It yields the protein CASSGGAYEQYF.

This CDR3 is CASSGPGPTEAFF. The CDR3 nucleotides are TGTGCCAGCAGTGGTCCAGGGCCCACTGAAGCTTTCTTT. This chain joins TRBV6-1 and TRBJ1-1; maybe TRBD1 (5 bases). Trimming took 4 bases from V and 4 from J, leaving 10 bases between them. This CDR3 is built from 13 residues. CDR1 is MNHNS and CDR2 is SASEGT in the germline V gene.

The rearrangement joins TRBV5-1 to TRBJ1-1; 7 positions match TRBD1. This CDR3 is built from 15 residues. Trimming cost V 0 bases and J 4 bases; bases outside gene matches: 6. Germline V CDR1 and CDR2: SGHRS, YFSETQ. The chain's CDR3 is CASSLEQGRSTEAFF. Written as DNA, the CDR3 is TGCGCCAGCAGCTTGGAACAGGGGAGGAGCACTGAAGCTTTCTTT.

In this sample, this clone turned up a few times. V is TRBV13 and J is TRBJ1-1; perhaps TRBD1 as D (6 bases). Germline CDR1 PRHDT, CDR2 FYEKMQ (reference sequence). V was clipped by 6 bases and J by 1 base, with 12 bases between them. This CDR3 spans 14 amino acids. The CDR3 coding sequence is TGTGCCAGCAGAATACAGGGAAAGAACACTGAAGCTTTCTTT. Protein product: CASRIQGKNTEAFF.

The V and J genes are TRBV27 and TRBJ2-2; D perhaps matches TRBD1 (5 bases). Germline V lookup: CDR1 MNHEY, CDR2 SMNVEV (reference sequence). The CDR3 is 17 residues long. V lost 0 bases to trimming and J lost 3 bases, with 14 bases between them. CDR3 sequence: CASSLSLSGIYTGELFF. CDR3 bases: TGTGCCAGCAGTTTATCCCTCTCAGGGATTTACACCGGGGAGCTGTTTTTT.

V usage is TRBV6-5 and J usage is TRBJ1-1; maybe TRBD1 (6 bases). Trimming removed 2 bases from V and 1 base from J, with 14 bases in between. The CDR3 runs 16 residues. Per the germline V gene, CDR1 is MNHEY and CDR2 is SVGAGI. The CDR3 DNA follows: TGTGCCAGCAGTTACCGGGGGGGCTCGGGGAACACTGAAGCTTTCTTT. Translated: CASSYRGGSGNTEAFF.

In DNA form, the CDR3 reads TGTGCCAGCAGCTTGGCTTCCGATACGCAGTATTTT. This sequence encodes CASSLASDTQYF. This chain connects TRBV5-8 to TRBJ2-3; D not resolved. CDR1 is SGHTS and CDR2 is YDEGEE in the germline V gene. The V gene lost 0 bases and the J gene lost 6 bases, with 5 bases spanning the gap. This CDR3 has 12 residues. The full variable domain, in which reference TRBV5-8 and TRBJ2-3 provide the parts outside the CDR3, is EAGVTQSPTHLIKTRGQQATLRCSPISGHTSVYWYQQALGLGLQFLLWYDEGEERNRGNFPPRFSGRQFPNYSSELNVNALELEDSALYLCASSLASDTQYFGPGTRLTVL.

The V call is TRBV7-2, the J call TRBJ2-1, with 10 bases identical to TRBD1. The J segment lost 7 bases and the V segment lost 5 bases, leaving 5 bases of the junction unmatched. Germline V gives CDR1 SGHTA, CDR2 FQGNSA. The CDR3 totals 14 residues. DNA for the CDR3: TGTGCCAGCAGCCGGGACAGGGGAGTGAATGAGCAGTTCTTC. Translation gives CASSRDRGVNEQFF.

J is TRBJ2-2 and V is TRBV7-3; D is undetermined. Germline CDR1 reads SGHTA; CDR2 reads FQGTGA. Trimming removed 5 bases at V and 0 bases at J, with 7 bases between. The CDR3 sequence is 14 residues long. The CDR3 bases are TGTGCCAGCAGCCCAACAACGAACACCGGGGAGCTGTTTTTT. Translated, it gives CASSPTTNTGELFF.

To note about this clone: The junction differs from germline at one of its ends, possibly a read error. V and J are TRBV5-1 and TRBJ2-3; 11 nucleotides match TRBD1. The CDR3 is 14 amino acids. Germline V gene lookup returns CDR1 SGHRS and CDR2 YFSETQ. CDR3: CASRRTGGTDTQYF. The CDR3 region has the DNA TGCGCCAGCAGGAGGACAGGGGGCACCGATACGCAGTATTTT.

The rearrangement joins TRBV4-3 to TRBJ2-7, with TRBD2 matching 7 bases. Germline V gene sequence: CDR1 LGHNA, CDR2 YSLEER. V shed 4 bases, J shed 2 bases, and the junction held 8 bases outside the gene matches. The CDR3 is 15 amino acids. The CDR3 here is CASSPPGRGTYEQYF. The CDR3 bases are TGCGCCAGCAGCCCCCCGGGGAGGGGAACCTACGAGCAGTACTTC.

This chain joins TRBV5-6 and TRBJ2-2; 7 bases line up with TRBD1. V was clipped by 0 bases and J by 6 bases; unmatched bases: 5. The CDR3 runs to 15 residues. Germline V gene data show CDR1 as SGHDT and CDR2 as YYEEEE. The CDR3 DNA sequence: TGTGCCAGCAGCTTGGATCAGGGGGTACCCGGGGAGCTGTTTTTT. Its protein product is CASSLDQGVPGELFF. The full variable domain, its missing parts supplied by reference TRBV5-6 and TRBJ2-2, is DAGVTQSPTHLIKTRGQQVTLRCSPKSGHDTVSWYQQALGQGPQFIFQYYEEEERQRGNFPDRFSGHQFPNYSSELNVNALLLGDSALYLCASSLDQGVPGELFFGEGSRLTVL.

This clone was picked up a small number of times. The rearrangement links TRBV27 to TRBJ2-7; D is perhaps TRBD2 (6 bases). CDR3 length: 16 amino acids. The V end lost 4 bases, the J end lost 4 bases, and 20 bases lay between the germline ends. CDR1 and CDR2 (germline): MNHEY, SMNVEV (reference sequence). CDR3 protein: CASSSSSGVIDYEQYF. The CDR3 DNA reads as TGTGCCAGCAGTTCGAGCTCGGGAGTAATTGATTACGAGCAGTACTTC.

The V and J genes are TRBV9 and TRBJ2-3, with 8 bases that match TRBD1. The trim removed 4 bases at V and 0 bases at J, leaving 4 bases unmatched. CDR1 and CDR2 (germline): SGDLS, YYNGEE. The CDR3 runs to 15 residues. CDR3 sequence reads: CASSLRTGSTDTQYF. CDR3 sequence (DNA): TGTGCCAGCAGCCTAAGGACAGGGAGCACAGATACGCAGTATTTT.

This chain links TRBV15 with TRBJ1-2; D possibly corresponds to TRBD1 (5 bases). Between the trimmed V and J ends, which lost 2 bases and 4 bases, there was a span of 23 bases. Germline V lookup: CDR1 LNHNV, CDR2 YYDKDF (reference sequence). This CDR3 has 18 amino acids. The CDR3 nucleotides are TGTGCCACCAGCAGAATCACAGGCCCCAGCGGGGGTCTCTATGGCTACACCTTC. Encoded protein: CATSRITGPSGGLYGYTF. Combining the CDR3 with reference TRBV15 and TRBJ1-2 gives the whole variable domain DAMVIQNPRYQVTQFGKPVTLSCSQTLNHNVMYWYQQKSSQAPKLLFHYYDKDFNNEADTPDNFQSRRPNTSFCFLDIRSPGLGDTAMYLCATSRITGPSGGLYGYTFGSGTRLTVV.

The J gene is TRBJ1-2, the V gene TRBV7-2, with 7 bases fitting TRBD1. There are 14 residues in the CDR3. Per germline, CDR1 SGHTA and CDR2 FQGNSA. Unmatched junction bases numbered 5, after V lost 4 bases and J lost 3 bases. In nucleotides, the CDR3 is TGTGCCAGCAGCTCGACAGGGACTGACTATGGCTACACCTTC. This gives the protein CASSSTGTDYGYTF.

This chain connects TRBV11-3 to TRBJ2-5; 7 bases align to TRBD2. CDR1 is SGHNT, CDR2 YENEEA, per germline. The CDR3 totals 15 residues. V trimming: 5 bases; J trimming: 4 bases; junction bases outside the gene matches: 10. The CDR3 spells CASSIGTTPRETQYF. CDR3 nucleotides: TGTGCCAGCAGCATCGGGACTACCCCTCGAGAGACCCAGTACTTC.

The chain recombines TRBV6-6 with TRBJ2-7; possibly TRBD2 for D (6 bases). Trimming stripped 5 bases from V and 3 bases from J, with 14 bases between. The germline V gene has CDR1 MNHNY and CDR2 SVGAGI (reference sequence). This CDR3 has 14 residues. CDR3 region: CASSDRGGYYEQYF. The CDR3 DNA follows: TGTGCCAGCAGTGACCGGGGAGGTTACTACGAGCAGTACTTC.

The chain links TRBV7-2 to TRBJ1-5, with a weak D call TRBD1 (5 bases). Germline-derived CDR1 and CDR2 are SGHTA and FQGNSA. V was pared by 2 bases and J by 0 bases, with 8 bases between. This CDR3 is built from 15 residues. CDR3 sequence (DNA): TGTGCCAGCAGCTTAAAGGGGTATAGCAATCAGCCCCAGCATTTT. This sequence encodes CASSLKGYSNQPQHF.

This clone appeared once. The chain employs TRBV5-4 and TRBJ1-6; D may be TRBD1 (6 bases). Germline V gene lookup returns CDR1 SGHNT and CDR2 YYREEE (reference sequence). The CDR3 is 15 amino acids. Trimming removed 0 bases at V and 8 bases at J, with 12 bases between. The DNA of the CDR3 is TGTGCCAGCAGCTTGGAAGGACAGACGTATTCACCCCTCCACTTT. It specifies CASSLEGQTYSPLHF.